This T cell receptor beta chain was identified during a study of shared T cell receptors in the human thymus (dated by TCRdb to the early 2020s). For the study in its entirety: The study investigated the way shared, self-reactive T-cell receptor alpha chains are produced in the human thymus.

Comments on this clone: Its antigen target is currently unknown. There are no base qualities to consult, and no much larger clone falls within one base.

The library was prepared using the immunoSEQ multiplex PCR assay. TCRdb provides this immuneACCESS table in a form limited to in-frame rearrangements. Some clones are lacking; in checked studies, under half of them reflect an unresolved V gene, and why the rest are absent is not known. The sample table shows hundreds of thousands of clones, and around 87% are seen once. The ten largest clones take up 0.0094% of the sample. The CDR1 and CDR2 encoded by the germline V gene (reference sequence) are LNHNV and YYDKDF. Trimming removed 5 bases from V and 0 bases from J; the gene matches leave 10 bases unexplained. The CDR3 contains 17 residues, cysteine and phenylalanine counted. The read is trimmed to its CDR3 DNA, 51 bases read in frame from base 1. The sample was also linked to a second study, of human thymus T cells. According to the second study: In Finland, the donors were immunologically healthy infants who were having open corrective cardiac surgery for congenital heart defects. Thymus tissue was obtained as surgical resects removed during corrective cardiac surgery. Both the thymic and the peripheral blood repertoires appeared to show biased V and J gene segment usage. According to the related research, thymic TCR repertoires were highly overlapping among unrelated individuals. TCR alpha and beta repertoires from roughly 8 infant thymus samples and a few related peripheral blood samples were characterized in the study. The infant donors were about 7 to 244 days old, and the cohort included a handful of males and two females. Thymocytes were freed from the tissue by mechanical means and kept at -70 degrees C as pellets of roughly 9.5-31 million cells. A QIAsymphony instrument was used to extract genomic DNA from frozen cell pellets. The immunoSEQ multiplex PCR assay was used to amplify the TCRB and TCRAD loci from a standardized amount of quality-controlled genomic DNA. The amplicons covered the V(D)J region and were long enough to include the CDR3 and to identify the V and J genes. The commercial immunoSEQ service was used to sequence amplicons on an Illumina platform. Primer bias and sequencing errors were corrected as previously described, and TCRAD and TCRB were defined on the basis of the IMGT database. The repertoires were analysed using immunoSEQ Analyzer 3.0 and VDJTools for basic statistics, V/J segment usage, diversity estimates, rarefaction and pairwise overlap. Diversity was estimated with Chao1, ChaoE, Efron-Thisted, Shannon and inverse Simpson indices, and also on datasets down-sampled to the smallest sample. Repertoire overlap was determined by strict matching of CDR3 nucleotide sequence, V gene and J gene, and Jaccard-based multidimensional scaling clustering was applied. On average, roughly 810,000 unique TCRB clonotypes were obtained from thymus samples, compared with 70,000 to 90,000 from blood samples.

Sequencing was performed on thymocytes. The rearrangement joined TRBV15 to TRBJ2-3, with 8 bases in between that match TRBD1. This receptor was taken from a boy younger than two with a congenital heart defect. Donor details come from another sample of the same person, matched by shared clones. The CDR3 in this case is CATSQAGGAPSTDTQYF. The DNA sequence is as follows: TGTGCCACCAGCCAAGCAGGGGGCGCCCCTAGCACAGATACGCAGTATTTT.